These 15 T cell receptor beta chains originate from one sample sequenced in a study of shared clonotypes between healthy human individuals. Method: immunoSEQ multiplex PCR; TCRdb's copy keeps in-frame clones and lacks some. The repertoire consists of roughly 2.2 million clones, with approximately 90% occurring once and the leading ten covering around 0.4%. Material for sequencing was naive CD4+ T cells from PBMCs. Subset: CD45RA+ positively selected. The receptors were sampled from a man aged 18 to 29 in good health. Some clones in this sample may be carry-over from other donors' samples.

The V and J genes are TRBV2 and TRBJ2-3; D gene unclear. The length of the CDR3 is 14 residues. Germline CDR1 reads SNHLY; CDR2 reads FYNNEI. V lost 8 bases to trimming and J lost 0 bases, with 12 bases between them. CDR3 in DNA: TGTGCCAGCGAGGTGTCTTCAAGCACAGATACGCAGTATTTT. It is translated as CASEVSSSTDTQYF.

The V gene is TRBV5-1, the J gene TRBJ1-3; 8 bases align to TRBD1. The CDR3 has 15 residues. From germline, CDR1 is SGHRS and CDR2 YFSETQ. The ends lost 0 bases at V and 6 bases at J; junction bases unmatched: 5. Here the CDR3 reads CASSLAGTGLNTIYF. Written as DNA, the CDR3 is TGCGCCAGCAGCTTGGCGGGGACAGGTCTAAACACCATATATTTT.

The chain uses TRBV28 and TRBJ2-2, with 11 positions matching TRBD2. CDR3 length equals 16 residues. The V gene's germline CDR1 is MDHEN and CDR2 SYDVKM. Trimming at V came to 7 bases and at J to 3 bases, leaving 7 bases not matched to a gene. The CDR3 nucleotides read TGTGCCAGCACTCCTCCGGGACTAGCGGACACCGGGGAGCTGTTTTTT. This gives the protein CASTPPGLADTGELFF.

Worth noting for this clone: At one boundary the junction diverges from the germline segment, which might be a read error. This specimen includes other DNA sequences encoding the same CDR3. The rearrangement links TRBV6-6 to TRBJ1-2; D call uncertain. The CDR3 runs 14 residues. Germline V lookup: CDR1 MNHNY, CDR2 SVGAGI (reference sequence). CDR3 residues: CASSYSAGNYGYTF. The CDR3 DNA sequence: TGTGCCAGCAGCTACTCTGCGGGGAACTATGGCTACACCTTC.

V gene TRBV5-1 combines with J gene TRBJ2-1, with 11 nucleotides matching TRBD1. Per germline, CDR1 SGHRS and CDR2 YFSETQ. The J segment lost 7 bases and the V segment lost 6 bases, leaving 6 bases of the junction unmatched. This CDR3 comprises 14 residues. CDR3 DNA: TGCGCCAGCACACTGGGACAGGGGGGGAATGAGCAGTTCTTC. Translating gives CASTLGQGGNEQFF.

The CDR3: CASSRPGQSYNEQFF. The CDR3 bases are TGCGCCAGCAGCCGACCGGGACAGTCCTACAATGAGCAGTTCTTC. This chain joins TRBV5-1 and TRBJ2-1, with 7 bases fitting TRBD1. CDR1 SGHRS and CDR2 YFSETQ come from the germline V gene. This CDR3 has 15 residues. V lost 4 bases to trimming and J lost 1 base; unmatched junction nucleotides: 5.

In DNA, the CDR3 is TGCGCCAGCAGCCGGAAGGGACAGGCCGGGGAGACCCAGTACTTC. Its translation: CASSRKGQAGETQYF. The chain has TRBV4-1 and TRBJ2-5, with 8 bases matching TRBD1. This CDR3 spans 15 amino acids. With 4 bases clipped from V and 5 bases from J, the junction kept 9 bases outside the gene matches. Germline assignment: CDR1 MGHRA and CDR2 YSYEKL.

V gene TRBV18 combines with J gene TRBJ2-1, with 8 bases lining up with TRBD2. Germline lookup yields CDR1 KGHSH and CDR2 LQKENI. Trimming removed 0 bases from V and 7 bases from J; junction bases left unmatched: 8. The CDR3 length is 16 residues. The CDR3 region is CASSPPGGGSENEQFF. CDR3 DNA sequence: TGTGCCAGCTCACCACCCGGGGGGGGGAGCGAGAATGAGCAGTTCTTC.

J is TRBJ2-1 and V is TRBV2; the match to TRBD2 covers 10 bases. The germline V gene encodes CDR1 SNHLY and CDR2 FYNNEI. Germline trimming cut 7 bases from V and 3 bases from J; bases unmatched to any gene: 6. The CDR3 has 15 residues. Written as DNA, the CDR3 is TGTGCCAGCACTAGCGGGAGCGGGGTCTACAATGAGCAGTTCTTC. Protein: CASTSGSGVYNEQFF.

The chain has TRBV7-2 and TRBJ1-2; D is uncertain. Trimming stripped 8 bases from V and 0 bases from J, with 13 bases between. The CDR3 contains 14 residues. Germline CDR1 reads SGHTA; CDR2 reads FQGNSA. The CDR3, as DNA: TGTGCCAGCGCCTTGAGGGTAGCTAACTATGGCTACACCTTC. As protein: CASALRVANYGYTF.

This sequence joins TRBV5-1 and TRBJ1-1; D may be TRBD1 (5 bases). The CDR3 is made up of 15 amino acids. The germline CDR1 and CDR2 sequences are SGHRS and YFSETQ. V lost 0 bases to trimming and J lost 7 bases, with 16 bases between them. The DNA of the CDR3 is TGCGCCAGCAGCTTGGAGGAGTCCAGGGCTGTTGAAGCTTTCTTT. Protein: CASSLEESRAVEAFF.

This rearrangement joins TRBV11-3 to TRBJ2-3; D uncertain. The germline V gene encodes CDR1 SGHNT and CDR2 YENEEA. The CDR3 is made up of 14 amino acids. V shed 5 bases and J shed 2 bases, with 11 bases lying between them. This CDR3 is CASSRYSFTDTQYF. The CDR3 DNA sequence: TGTGCCAGCAGCAGGTACAGTTTCACAGATACGCAGTATTTT.

This rearrangement joins TRBV7-6 to TRBJ2-3; D possibly corresponds to TRBD1 (6 bases). CDR1 is SGHVS, CDR2 FNYEAQ, per germline. The CDR3 runs to 17 residues. Trimming shortened V by 0 bases and J by 0 bases, and 13 bases separated the two germline ends. The CDR3 loop is CASSLAQTGPSTDTQYF. For the CDR3, the DNA is TGTGCCAGCAGCTTAGCGCAGACAGGACCAAGCACAGATACGCAGTATTTT.

The chain links TRBV4-2 to TRBJ1-2; perhaps TRBD1 as D (6 bases). CDR1 is LGHNA, CDR2 YNFKEQ, per germline. The V end lost 1 base, the J end lost 3 bases, and 12 bases lay between the germline ends. The CDR3 contains 15 residues. DNA for the CDR3: TGTGCCAGCAGCCAAGCTGCAGGGGTGGACTATGGCTACACCTTC. As protein: CASSQAAGVDYGYTF.

This chain links TRBV21-1 with TRBJ2-7; TRBD2 is the table's D call and was not checked against the DNA. TRBV21-1 is noted as a pseudogene. The CDR3 extends over 15 amino acids. CDR3 sequence: CASSTGLAGVHEQYF. The CDR3 DNA is TGTGCCAGCAGCACCGGACTAGCGGGAGTGCACGAGCAGTACTTC.